This T cell receptor (beta chain) came from a study of cytomegalovirus exposure and HLA in healthy donors. The PCR had 60 Vbeta and 13 Jbeta primers. Some clones are missing from TCRdb's copy, which holds only in-frame ones; the method was immunoSEQ multiplex PCR. In the table there are 200,000 to 250,000 clones, 75% to 90% of which are singletons. Points from the study as a whole: The study carried out a later analysis of TCR beta sequences. It associated approximately 16,000 of them with specific HLA alleles at a false discovery rate of 0.05.

Healthy individuals who donated bone marrow served as the donors. A word on this clone: Its antigen is as yet unknown.

Germline CDR1 reads ENHRY; CDR2 reads SYGVKD. J was trimmed by 4 bases and V by 3 bases; bases with no gene match: 7. The CDR3 totals 15 residues. The sample was PBMCs. The chain carries TRBV10-3 and TRBJ2-7, with 9 bases matching TRBD1. This sequence was found in a woman between 35 and 50 years old in good health and CMV-seronegative. The CDR3 DNA follows: TGTGCCATCAGTGACAAGGGACAGGGACTGTACGAGCAGTACTTC. Its protein is CAISDKGQGLYEQYF.